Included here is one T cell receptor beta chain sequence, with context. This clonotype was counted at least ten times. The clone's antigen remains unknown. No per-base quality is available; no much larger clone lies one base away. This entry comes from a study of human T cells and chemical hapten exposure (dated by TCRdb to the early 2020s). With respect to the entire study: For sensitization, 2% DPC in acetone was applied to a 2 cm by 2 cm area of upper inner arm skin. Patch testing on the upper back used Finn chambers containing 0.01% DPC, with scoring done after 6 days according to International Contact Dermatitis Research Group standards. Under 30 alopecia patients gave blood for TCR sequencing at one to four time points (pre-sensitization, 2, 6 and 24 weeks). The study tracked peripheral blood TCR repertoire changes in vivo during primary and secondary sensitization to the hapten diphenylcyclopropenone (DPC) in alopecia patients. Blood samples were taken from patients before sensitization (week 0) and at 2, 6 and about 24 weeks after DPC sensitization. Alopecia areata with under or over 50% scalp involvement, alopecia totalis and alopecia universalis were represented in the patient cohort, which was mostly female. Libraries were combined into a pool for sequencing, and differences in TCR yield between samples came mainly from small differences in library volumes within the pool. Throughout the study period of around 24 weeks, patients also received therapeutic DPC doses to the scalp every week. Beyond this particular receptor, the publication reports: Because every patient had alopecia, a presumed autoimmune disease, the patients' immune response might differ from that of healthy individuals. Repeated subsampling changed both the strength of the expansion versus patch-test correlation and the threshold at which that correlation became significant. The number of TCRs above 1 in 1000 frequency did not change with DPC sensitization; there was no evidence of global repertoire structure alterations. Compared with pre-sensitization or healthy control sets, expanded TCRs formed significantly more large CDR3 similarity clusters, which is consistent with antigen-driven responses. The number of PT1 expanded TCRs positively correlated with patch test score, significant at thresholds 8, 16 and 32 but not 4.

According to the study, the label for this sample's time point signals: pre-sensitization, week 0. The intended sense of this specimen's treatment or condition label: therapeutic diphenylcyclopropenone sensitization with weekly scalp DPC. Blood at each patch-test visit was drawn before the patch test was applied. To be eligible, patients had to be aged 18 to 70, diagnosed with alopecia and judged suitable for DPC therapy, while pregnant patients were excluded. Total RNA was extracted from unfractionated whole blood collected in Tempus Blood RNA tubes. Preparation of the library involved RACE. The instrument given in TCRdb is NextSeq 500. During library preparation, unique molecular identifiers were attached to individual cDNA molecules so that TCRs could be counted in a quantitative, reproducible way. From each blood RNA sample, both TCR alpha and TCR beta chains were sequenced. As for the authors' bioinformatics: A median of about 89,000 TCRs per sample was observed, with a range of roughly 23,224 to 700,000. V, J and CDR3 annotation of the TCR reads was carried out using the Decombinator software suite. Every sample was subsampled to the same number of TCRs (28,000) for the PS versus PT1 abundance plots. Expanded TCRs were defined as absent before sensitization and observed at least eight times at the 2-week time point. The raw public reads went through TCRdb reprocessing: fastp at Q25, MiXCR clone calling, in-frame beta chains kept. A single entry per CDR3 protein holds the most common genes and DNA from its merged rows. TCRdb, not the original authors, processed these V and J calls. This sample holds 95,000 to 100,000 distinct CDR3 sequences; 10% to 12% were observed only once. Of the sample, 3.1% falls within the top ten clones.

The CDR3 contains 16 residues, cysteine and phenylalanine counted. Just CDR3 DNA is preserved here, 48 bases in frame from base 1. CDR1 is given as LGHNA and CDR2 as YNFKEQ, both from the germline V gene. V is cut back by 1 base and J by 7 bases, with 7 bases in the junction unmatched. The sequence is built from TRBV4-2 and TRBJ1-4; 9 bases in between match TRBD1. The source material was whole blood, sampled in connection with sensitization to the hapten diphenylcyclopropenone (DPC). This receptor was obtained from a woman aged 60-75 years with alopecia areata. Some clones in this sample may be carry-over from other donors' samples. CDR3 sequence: CASSQGGTGWGEKLFF. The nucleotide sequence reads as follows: TGTGCCAGCAGCCAAGGAGGGACAGGGTGGGGTGAAAAACTGTTTTTT.